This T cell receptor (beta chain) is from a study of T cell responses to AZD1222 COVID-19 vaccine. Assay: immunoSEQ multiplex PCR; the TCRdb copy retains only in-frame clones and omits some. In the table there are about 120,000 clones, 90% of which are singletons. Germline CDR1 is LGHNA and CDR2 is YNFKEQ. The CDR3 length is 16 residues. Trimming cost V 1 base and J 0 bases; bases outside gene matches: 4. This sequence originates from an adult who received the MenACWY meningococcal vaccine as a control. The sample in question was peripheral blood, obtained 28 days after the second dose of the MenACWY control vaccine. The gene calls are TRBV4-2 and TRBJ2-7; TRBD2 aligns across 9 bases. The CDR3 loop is CASSQVAGGSSYEQYF. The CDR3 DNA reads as TGTGCCAGCAGCCAAGTTGCGGGAGGGAGCTCCTACGAGCAGTACTTC.